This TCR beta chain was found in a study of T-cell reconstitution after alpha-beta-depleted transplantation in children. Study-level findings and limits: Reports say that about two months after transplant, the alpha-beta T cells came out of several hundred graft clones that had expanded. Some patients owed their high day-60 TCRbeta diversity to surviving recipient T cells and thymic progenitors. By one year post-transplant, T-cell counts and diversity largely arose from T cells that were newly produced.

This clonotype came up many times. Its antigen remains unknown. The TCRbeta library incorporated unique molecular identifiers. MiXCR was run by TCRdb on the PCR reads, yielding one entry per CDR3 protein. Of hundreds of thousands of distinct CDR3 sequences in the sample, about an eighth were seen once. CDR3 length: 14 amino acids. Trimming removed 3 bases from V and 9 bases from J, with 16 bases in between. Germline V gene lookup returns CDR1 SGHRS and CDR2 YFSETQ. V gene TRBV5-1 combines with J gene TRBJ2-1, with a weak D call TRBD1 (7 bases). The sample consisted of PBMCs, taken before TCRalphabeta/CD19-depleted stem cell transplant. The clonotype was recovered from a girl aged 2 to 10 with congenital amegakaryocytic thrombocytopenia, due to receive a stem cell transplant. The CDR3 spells CASSWGDRGSEQFF. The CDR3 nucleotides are TGCGCCAGCAGCTGGGGGGACAGAGGAAGTGAGCAGTTCTTC.